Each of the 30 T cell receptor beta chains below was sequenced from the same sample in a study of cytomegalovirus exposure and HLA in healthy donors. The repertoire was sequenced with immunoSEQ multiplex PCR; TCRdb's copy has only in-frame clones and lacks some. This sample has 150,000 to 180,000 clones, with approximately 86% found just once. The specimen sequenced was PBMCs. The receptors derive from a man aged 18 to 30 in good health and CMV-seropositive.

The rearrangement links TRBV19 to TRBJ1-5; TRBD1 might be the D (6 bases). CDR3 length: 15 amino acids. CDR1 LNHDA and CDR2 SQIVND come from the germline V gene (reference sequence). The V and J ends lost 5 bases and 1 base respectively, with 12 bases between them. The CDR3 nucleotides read TGTGCCAGTAGTCGCACAGGGCAGAGCAATCAGCCCCAGCATTTT. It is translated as CASSRTGQSNQPQHF.

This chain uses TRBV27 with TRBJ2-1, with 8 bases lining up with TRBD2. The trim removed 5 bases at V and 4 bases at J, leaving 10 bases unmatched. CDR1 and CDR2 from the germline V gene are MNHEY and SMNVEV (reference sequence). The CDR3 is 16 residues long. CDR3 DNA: TGTGCCAGCAGTGCGCCGCGGGAGGACGGATACAATGAGCAGTTCTTC. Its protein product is CASSAPREDGYNEQFF.

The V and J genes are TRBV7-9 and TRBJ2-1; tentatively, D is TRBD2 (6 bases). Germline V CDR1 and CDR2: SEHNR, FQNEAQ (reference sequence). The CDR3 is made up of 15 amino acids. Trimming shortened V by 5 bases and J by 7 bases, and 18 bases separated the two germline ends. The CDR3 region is CASSPEGYLFNEQFF. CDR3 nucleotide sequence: TGTGCCAGCAGCCCGGAGGGGTATTTGTTTAATGAGCAGTTCTTC.

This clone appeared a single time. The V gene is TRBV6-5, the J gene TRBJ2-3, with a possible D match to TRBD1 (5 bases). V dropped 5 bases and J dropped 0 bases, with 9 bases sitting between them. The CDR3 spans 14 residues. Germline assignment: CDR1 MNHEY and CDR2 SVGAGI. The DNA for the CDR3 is TGTGCCAGCAGTACAGGTATTAGCACAGATACGCAGTATTTT. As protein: CASSTGISTDTQYF.

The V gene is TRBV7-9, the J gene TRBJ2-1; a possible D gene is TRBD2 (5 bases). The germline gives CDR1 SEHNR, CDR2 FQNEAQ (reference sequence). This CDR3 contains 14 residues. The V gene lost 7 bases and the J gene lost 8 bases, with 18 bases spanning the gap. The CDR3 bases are TGTGCCAGCACCTCCCTATCCCGGGAAGATGAGCAGTTCTTC. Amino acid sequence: CASTSLSREDEQFF.

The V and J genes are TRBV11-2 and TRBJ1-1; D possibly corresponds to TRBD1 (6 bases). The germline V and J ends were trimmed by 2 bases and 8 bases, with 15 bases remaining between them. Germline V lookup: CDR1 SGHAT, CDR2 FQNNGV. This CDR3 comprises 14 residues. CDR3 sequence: CASSLPIPGHEAFF. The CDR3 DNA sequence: TGTGCCAGCAGCTTACCGATTCCGGGACACGAAGCTTTCTTT.

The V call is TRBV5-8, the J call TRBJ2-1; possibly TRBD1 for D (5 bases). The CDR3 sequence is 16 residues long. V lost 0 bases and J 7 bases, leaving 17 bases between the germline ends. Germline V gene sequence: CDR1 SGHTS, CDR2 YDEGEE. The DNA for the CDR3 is TGTGCCAGCAGCTTGGGGGGCCAGGGAAGACGAAATGAGCAGTTCTTC. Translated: CASSLGGQGRRNEQFF.

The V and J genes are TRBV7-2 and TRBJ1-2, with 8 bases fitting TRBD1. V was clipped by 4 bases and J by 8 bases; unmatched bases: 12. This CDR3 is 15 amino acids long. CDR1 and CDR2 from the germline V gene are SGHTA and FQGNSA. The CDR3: CASSSPPGQVYGYTF. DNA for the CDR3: TGTGCCAGCAGCTCCCCACCGGGACAGGTATACGGCTACACCTTC. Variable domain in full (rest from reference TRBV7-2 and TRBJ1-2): GAGVSQSPSNKVTEKGKDVELRCDPISGHTALYWYRQSLGQGLEFLIYFQGNSAPDKSGLPSDRFSAERTGGSVSTLTIQRTQQEDSAVYLCASSSPPGQVYGYTFGSGTRLTVV.

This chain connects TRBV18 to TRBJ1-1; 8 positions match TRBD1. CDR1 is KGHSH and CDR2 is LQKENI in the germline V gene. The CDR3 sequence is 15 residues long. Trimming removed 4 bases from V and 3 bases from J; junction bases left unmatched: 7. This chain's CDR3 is CASSRRTGLYTEAFF. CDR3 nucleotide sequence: TGTGCCAGCTCACGCCGGACAGGGCTCTACACTGAAGCTTTCTTT. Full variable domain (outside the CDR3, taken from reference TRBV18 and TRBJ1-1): NAGVMQNPRHLVRRRGQEARLRCSPMKGHSHVYWYRQLPEEGLKFMVYLQKENIIDESGMPKERFSAEFPKEGPSILRIQQVVRGDSAAYFCASSRRTGLYTEAFFGQGTRLTVV.

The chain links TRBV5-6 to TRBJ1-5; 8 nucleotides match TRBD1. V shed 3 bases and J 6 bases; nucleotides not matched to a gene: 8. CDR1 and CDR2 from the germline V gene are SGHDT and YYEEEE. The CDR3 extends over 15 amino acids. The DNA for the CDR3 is TGTGCCAGCAGCTCAGACAGGGGCGTTTCTCAGCCCCAGCATTTT. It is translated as CASSSDRGVSQPQHF.

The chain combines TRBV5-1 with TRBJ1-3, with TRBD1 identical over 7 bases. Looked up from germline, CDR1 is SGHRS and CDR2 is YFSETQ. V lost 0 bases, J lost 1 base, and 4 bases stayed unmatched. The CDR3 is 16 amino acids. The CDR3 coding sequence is TGCGCCAGCAGCTTGGGTTACAGGGGATCTGGAAACACCATATATTTT. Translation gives CASSLGYRGSGNTIYF.

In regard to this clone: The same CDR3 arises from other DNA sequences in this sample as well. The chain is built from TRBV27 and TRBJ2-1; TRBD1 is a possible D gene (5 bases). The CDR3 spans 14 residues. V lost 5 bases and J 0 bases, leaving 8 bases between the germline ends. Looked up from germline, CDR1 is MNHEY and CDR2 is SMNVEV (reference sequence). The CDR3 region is CASSLGDSYNEQFF. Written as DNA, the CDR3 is TGTGCCAGCAGTCTAGGGGACTCCTACAATGAGCAGTTCTTC.

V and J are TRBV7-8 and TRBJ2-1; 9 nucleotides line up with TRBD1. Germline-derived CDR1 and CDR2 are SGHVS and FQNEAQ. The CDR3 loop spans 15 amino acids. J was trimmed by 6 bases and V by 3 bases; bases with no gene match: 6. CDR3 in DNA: TGTGCCAGCAGCTTGGGACAGGGAACGTTCAATGAGCAGTTCTTC. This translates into CASSLGQGTFNEQFF. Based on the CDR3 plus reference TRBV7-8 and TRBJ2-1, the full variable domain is GAGVSQSPRYKVAKRGQDVALRCDPISGHVSLFWYQQALGQGPEFLTYFQNEAQLDKSGLPSDRFFAERPEGSVSTLKIQRTQQEDSAVYLCASSLGQGTFNEQFFGPGTRLTVL.

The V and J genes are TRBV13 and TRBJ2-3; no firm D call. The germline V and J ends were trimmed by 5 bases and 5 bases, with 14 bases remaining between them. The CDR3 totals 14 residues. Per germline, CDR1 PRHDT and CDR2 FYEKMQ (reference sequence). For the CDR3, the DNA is TGTGCCAGCAGCGCCTTGTCCGGTGAAGATACGCAGTATTTT. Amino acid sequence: CASSALSGEDTQYF.

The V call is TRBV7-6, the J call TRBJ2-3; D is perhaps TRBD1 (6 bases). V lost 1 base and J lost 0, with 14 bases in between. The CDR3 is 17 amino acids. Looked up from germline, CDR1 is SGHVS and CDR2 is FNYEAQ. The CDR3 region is CASSLEVAGASTDTQYF. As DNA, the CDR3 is TGTGCCAGCAGCTTAGAAGTCGCAGGGGCTAGCACAGATACGCAGTATTTT.

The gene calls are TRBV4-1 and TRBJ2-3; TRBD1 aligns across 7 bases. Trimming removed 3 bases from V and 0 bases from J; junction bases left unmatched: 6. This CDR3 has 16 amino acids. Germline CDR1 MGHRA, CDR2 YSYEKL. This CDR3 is CASSQTSGQSTDTQYF. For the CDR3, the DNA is TGCGCCAGCAGCCAGACGTCGGGACAGAGCACAGATACGCAGTATTTT.

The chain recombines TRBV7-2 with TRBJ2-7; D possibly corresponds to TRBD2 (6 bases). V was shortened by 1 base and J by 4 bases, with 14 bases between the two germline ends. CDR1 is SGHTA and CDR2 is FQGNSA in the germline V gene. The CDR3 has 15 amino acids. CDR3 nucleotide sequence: TGTGCCAGCAGCTTAGTTAGCGGCACGTCGTACGAGCAGTACTTC. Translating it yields CASSLVSGTSYEQYF.

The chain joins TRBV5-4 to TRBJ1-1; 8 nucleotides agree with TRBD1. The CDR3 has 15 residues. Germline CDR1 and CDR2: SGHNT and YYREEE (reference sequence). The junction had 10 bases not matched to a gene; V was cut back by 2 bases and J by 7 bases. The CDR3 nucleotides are TGTGCCAGCAGCTTTCCACCCGGGACAGGCGATGAAGCTTTCTTT. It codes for CASSFPPGTGDEAFF.

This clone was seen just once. The CDR3 here is CASSISGGPSVKLFF. The DNA for the CDR3 is TGTGCCAGCTCAATTTCGGGGGGACCCTCTGTAAAACTGTTTTTT. The chain employs TRBV27 and TRBJ1-4; perhaps TRBD1 as D (5 bases). V lost 8 bases and J lost 10, with 23 bases in between. There are 15 residues in the CDR3. Germline CDR1 reads MNHEY; CDR2 reads SMNVEV (reference sequence).

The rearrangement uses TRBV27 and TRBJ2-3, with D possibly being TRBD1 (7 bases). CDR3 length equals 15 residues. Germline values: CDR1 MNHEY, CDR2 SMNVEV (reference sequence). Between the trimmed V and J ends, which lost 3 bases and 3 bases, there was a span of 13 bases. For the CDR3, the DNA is TGTGCCAGCAGTTTGGGCCAGGGGGGAACAGATACGCAGTATTTT. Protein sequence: CASSLGQGGTDTQYF.

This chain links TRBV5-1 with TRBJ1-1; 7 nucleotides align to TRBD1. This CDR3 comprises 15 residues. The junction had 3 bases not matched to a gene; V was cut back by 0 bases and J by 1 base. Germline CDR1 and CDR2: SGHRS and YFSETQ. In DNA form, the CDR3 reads TGCGCCAGCAGCTTGGTGGCAGGGGGGAACACTGAAGCTTTCTTT. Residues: CASSLVAGGNTEAFF.

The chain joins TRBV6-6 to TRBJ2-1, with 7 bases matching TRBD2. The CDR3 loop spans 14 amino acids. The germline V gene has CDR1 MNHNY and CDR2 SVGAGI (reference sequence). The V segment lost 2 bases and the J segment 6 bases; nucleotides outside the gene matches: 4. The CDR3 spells CASSYIGTINEQFF. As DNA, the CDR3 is TGTGCCAGCAGTTACATAGGGACTATCAATGAGCAGTTCTTC.

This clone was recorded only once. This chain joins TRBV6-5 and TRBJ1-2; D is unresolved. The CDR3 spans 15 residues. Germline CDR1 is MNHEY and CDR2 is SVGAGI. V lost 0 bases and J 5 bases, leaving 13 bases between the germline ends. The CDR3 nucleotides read TGTGCCAGCAGTTACTCATTTGTGTACCAGTATGGCTACACCTTC. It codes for CASSYSFVYQYGYTF.

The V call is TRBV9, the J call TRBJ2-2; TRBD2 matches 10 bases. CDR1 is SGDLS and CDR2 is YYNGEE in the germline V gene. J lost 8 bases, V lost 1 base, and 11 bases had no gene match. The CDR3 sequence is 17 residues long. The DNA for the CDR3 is TGTGCCAGCAGCGTAACTTGGACTAGCGGTACTGTGGGGGAGCTGTTTTTT. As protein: CASSVTWTSGTVGELFF.

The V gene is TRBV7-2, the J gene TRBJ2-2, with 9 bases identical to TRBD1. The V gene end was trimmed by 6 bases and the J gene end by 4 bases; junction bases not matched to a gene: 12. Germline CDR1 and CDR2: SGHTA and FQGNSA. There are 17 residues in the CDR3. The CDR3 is CASRPPGTGRGTGELFF. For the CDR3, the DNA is TGTGCCAGCAGGCCCCCGGGGACAGGGCGAGGCACCGGGGAGCTGTTTTTT.

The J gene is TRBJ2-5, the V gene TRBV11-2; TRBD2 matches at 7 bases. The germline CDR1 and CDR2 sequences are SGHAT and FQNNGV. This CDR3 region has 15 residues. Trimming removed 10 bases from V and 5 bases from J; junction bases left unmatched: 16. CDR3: CATRPVAGDGETQYF. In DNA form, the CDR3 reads TGTGCCACCCGGCCGGTAGCGGGTGATGGGGAGACCCAGTACTTC.

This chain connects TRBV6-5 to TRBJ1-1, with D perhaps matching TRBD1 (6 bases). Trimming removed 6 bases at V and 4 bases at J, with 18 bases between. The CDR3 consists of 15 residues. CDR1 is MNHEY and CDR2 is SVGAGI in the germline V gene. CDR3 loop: CASSLTQGLGTEAFF. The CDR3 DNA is TGTGCCAGCAGCCTAACACAGGGTTTGGGCACTGAAGCTTTCTTT.

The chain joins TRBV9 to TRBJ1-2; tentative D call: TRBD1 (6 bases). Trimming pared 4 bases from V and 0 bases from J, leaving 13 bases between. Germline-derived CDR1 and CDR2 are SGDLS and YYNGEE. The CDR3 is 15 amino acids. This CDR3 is CASSLTGTSNYGYTF. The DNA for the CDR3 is TGTGCCAGCAGCTTAACAGGGACATCTAACTATGGCTACACCTTC.

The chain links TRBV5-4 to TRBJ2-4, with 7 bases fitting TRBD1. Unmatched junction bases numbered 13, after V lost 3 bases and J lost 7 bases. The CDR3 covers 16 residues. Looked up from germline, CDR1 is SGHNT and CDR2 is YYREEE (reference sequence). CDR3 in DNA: TGTGCCAGCAGCTCCGGGCCGACAGGGTCGTCGAACATTCAGTACTTC. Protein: CASSSGPTGSSNIQYF. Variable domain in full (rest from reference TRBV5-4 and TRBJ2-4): ETGVTQSPTHLIKTRGQQVTLRCSSQSGHNTVSWYQQALGQGPQFIFQYYREEENGRGNFPPRFSGLQFPNYSSELNVNALELDDSALYLCASSSGPTGSSNIQYFGAGTRLSVL.

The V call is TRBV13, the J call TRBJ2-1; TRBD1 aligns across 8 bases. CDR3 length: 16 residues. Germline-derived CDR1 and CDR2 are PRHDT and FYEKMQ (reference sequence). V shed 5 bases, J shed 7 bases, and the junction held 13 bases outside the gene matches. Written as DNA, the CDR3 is TGTGCCAGCAGCCCTTCGACAGGGGAGTTTAGGAATGAGCAGTTCTTC. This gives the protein CASSPSTGEFRNEQFF.